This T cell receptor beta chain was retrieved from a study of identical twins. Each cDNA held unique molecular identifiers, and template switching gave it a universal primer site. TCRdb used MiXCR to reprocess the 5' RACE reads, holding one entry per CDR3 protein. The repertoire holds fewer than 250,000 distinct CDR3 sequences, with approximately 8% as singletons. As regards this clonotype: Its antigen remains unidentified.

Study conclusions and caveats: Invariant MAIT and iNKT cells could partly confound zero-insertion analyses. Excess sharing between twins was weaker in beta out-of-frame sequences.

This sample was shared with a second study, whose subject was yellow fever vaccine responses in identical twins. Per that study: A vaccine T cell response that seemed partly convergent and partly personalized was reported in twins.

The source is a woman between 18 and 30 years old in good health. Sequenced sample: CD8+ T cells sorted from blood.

CDR3 loop: CASSRVGSGNEQFF. In nucleotides, the CDR3 is TGTGCCAGCAGCCGAGTAGGGAGCGGCAATGAGCAGTTCTTC. V gene TRBV11-2 combines with J gene TRBJ2-1, with D perhaps TRBD2 (5 bases). The CDR3 spans 14 residues. V lost 5 bases, J lost 6 bases, and 14 bases lay in between. Germline CDR1 and CDR2: SGHAT and FQNNGV.